These 10 T cell receptor beta chains were sequenced from one sample in a study of shared clonotypes between healthy human individuals. This table comes from immunoSEQ multiplex PCR, and its TCRdb copy is limited to in-frame clones, with some not included. The profile covers 740,000 or so clones, with 73% appearing a single time and more than 1.5% taken by the ten largest. The sample was memory CD4+ T cells sorted from blood. Subset here: CD45RA-negative fraction. These receptors were obtained from a woman aged 30 to 39 in good health.

CDR3 coding DNA: TGTGCCAGCTCAACCGGGACAGGGAACACTGAAGCTTTCTTT. It specifies CASSTGTGNTEAFF. This sequence joins TRBV18 and TRBJ1-1, with 8 bases fitting TRBD1. CDR1 and CDR2 from the germline V gene are KGHSH and LQKENI. The CDR3 extends over 14 amino acids. J was trimmed by 1 base and V by 5 bases; bases with no gene match: 3.

V and J are TRBV19 and TRBJ2-7; 12 nucleotides match TRBD1. The germline V gene encodes CDR1 LNHDA and CDR2 SQIVND (reference sequence). The CDR3 runs to 15 residues. V lost 4 bases and J lost 6; bases outside the gene matches: 7. CDR3 protein: CASSRPGQGAREQYF. Here the CDR3 DNA reads TGTGCCAGTAGTAGACCGGGACAGGGGGCACGCGAGCAGTACTTC.

The gene calls are TRBV30 and TRBJ2-7; 10 positions agree with TRBD2. Germline values: CDR1 GTSNPN, CDR2 SVGIG (reference sequence). The CDR3 is made up of 14 amino acids. The trim removed 3 bases at V and 3 bases at J, leaving 5 bases unmatched. The CDR3 here is CAWRGLAEVYEQYF. In DNA, the CDR3 is TGTGCCTGGAGAGGACTAGCGGAAGTCTACGAGCAGTACTTC.

This clone was found a few times. The chain joins TRBV5-1 to TRBJ2-1; no reliable D call. V was trimmed by 0 bases and J by 3 bases, leaving 10 bases between them. Germline CDR1 reads SGHRS; CDR2 reads YFSETQ. The CDR3 length is 15 residues. The CDR3 region has the DNA TGCGCCAGCAGCTTGGACTTCTCGCACTACAATGAGCAGTTCTTC. Its protein product is CASSLDFSHYNEQFF.

Turning to this clone: Within the sample, other DNA sequences also encode this same CDR3. The CDR3 DNA reads as TGCAGCGTTGTAGGAGCACAAGAGACCCAGTACTTC. It is translated as CSVVGAQETQYF. The genes are TRBV29-1 and TRBJ2-5, with D uncertain. V lost 4 bases and J 2 bases, leaving 8 bases between the germline ends. The CDR3 sequence is 12 residues long. CDR1 and CDR2 (germline): SQVTM, ANQGSEA. The full variable domain, in which reference TRBV29-1 and TRBJ2-5 provide the parts outside the CDR3, is SAVISQKPSRDICQRGTSLTIQCQVDSQVTMMFWYRQQPGQSLTLIATANQGSEATYESGFVIDKFPISRPNLTFSTLTVSNMSPEDSSIYLCSVVGAQETQYFGPGTRLLVL.

The chain employs TRBV5-5 and TRBJ2-3; D not resolved. V lost 0 bases and J 2 bases, leaving 1 base between the germline ends. Germline loops: CDR1 SGHKS, CDR2 YYEKEE (reference sequence). The CDR3 totals 12 residues. The chain's CDR3 is CASSLVTDTQYF. The CDR3 DNA sequence: TGTGCCAGCAGCTTGGTCACAGATACGCAGTATTTT.

This chain joins TRBV28 and TRBJ2-1, with TRBD1 matching 7 bases. The J segment lost 10 bases and the V segment lost 1 base, leaving 7 bases of the junction unmatched. This CDR3 comprises 14 residues. Looked up from germline, CDR1 is MDHEN and CDR2 is SYDVKM. CDR3 in DNA: TGTGCCAGCAGTTTATATCTAGGGGGCGTCGAGCAGTTCTTC. This encodes CASSLYLGGVEQFF.

This clone was counted a single time. The rearrangement links TRBV6-1 to TRBJ1-1, with D perhaps matching TRBD1 (5 bases). Trimming stripped 2 bases from V and 7 bases from J, with 11 bases between. Germline-derived CDR1 and CDR2 are MNHNS and SASEGT. The CDR3 contains 13 residues. The CDR3 DNA reads as TGTGCCAGCAGTGAACGTTGGGACGGTGAAGCTTTCTTT. Encoded protein: CASSERWDGEAFF.

CDR3 bases: TGTGCCAGCAGTTTAGGTAGCCCAAAGACCCAGTACTTC. Its translation is CASSLGSPKTQYF. The V call is TRBV28, the J call TRBJ2-5, with D uncertain. Deletions cut 2 bases from V and 6 bases from J, with 10 bases between. The CDR3 totals 13 residues. Germline V gives CDR1 MDHEN, CDR2 SYDVKM.

The chain recombines TRBV7-2 with TRBJ2-5, with 9 bases lining up with TRBD2. The V gene end was trimmed by 1 base and the J gene end by 3 bases; junction bases not matched to a gene: 3. The V gene's germline CDR1 is SGHTA and CDR2 FQGNSA. The CDR3 extends over 15 amino acids. CDR3 loop: CASSLGLAEKETQYF. CDR3 in DNA: TGTGCCAGCAGCTTAGGACTAGCGGAAAAAGAGACCCAGTACTTC. The entire variable domain, with the rest obtained from reference TRBV7-2 and TRBJ2-5, is as follows: GAGVSQSPSNKVTEKGKDVELRCDPISGHTALYWYRQSLGQGLEFLIYFQGNSAPDKSGLPSDRFSAERTGGSVSTLTIQRTQQEDSAVYLCASSLGLAEKETQYFGPGTRLLVL.